The clone carrying this TCR beta chain was seen a few times. Antigen specificity is unknown. From the germline J gene comes the end of the CDR3, since the read stops 3 residues before it. The data are from a study of T cell clonality in common variable immunodeficiency. Study outcomes and limitations: Patient heterogeneity in the CVID cohort limited correlations between repertoire features and clinical complications. Fewer TCRbeta clones were shared among CVID subjects than controls. Fewer deletions and N-nucleotide insertions were reportedly seen in common variable immunodeficiency TCR beta sequences.

Profiled with immunoSEQ multiplex PCR; TCRdb holds only in-frame clones, not every one. Singletons are absent from the sample, which has about 25,000 clones. V lost 3 bases, J lost 0 bases, and 8 bases stayed unmatched. Germline CDR1 is SSHAT and CDR2 is FNYEAQ (reference sequence). The CDR3 loop spans 16 amino acids. The CVID group had more than 12 females and 29 males, mean age around 42. The sample consisted of peripheral blood mononuclear cells. The TCR was taken from a human donor with common variable immunodeficiency. This chain links TRBV7-7 with TRBJ2-7, with TRBD2 matching over 7 bases. The CDR3 protein is CASSFAWGGSSYEQYF. CDR3 bases read: TGTGCCAGCAGCTTTGCCTGGGGGGGGAGCTCCTACGAG. Complete variable domain (other parts from reference TRBV7-7 and TRBJ2-7): GAGVSQSPRYKVTKRGQDVTLRCDPISSHATLYWYQQALGQGPEFLTYFNYEAQPDKSGLPSDRFSAERPEGSISTLTIQRTEQRDSAMYRCASSFAWGGSSYEQYFGPGTRLTVT.